Below, 32 T cell receptor beta chains from the same sample are listed, as sequenced in a study of CD8+CD57+ T cells in acquired aplastic anemia. According to the study, genomic DNA was the template for TCR beta VDJ and CDR3 profiling. A single record per CDR3 protein comes from TCRdb applying MiXCR to the reads. The sample carries some 160,000 distinct CDR3 sequences, less than 50% recorded once. Individuals selected for sequencing had exhibited CD8+CD57+ cell expansion on flow cytometry. The sequenced sample consisted of sorted CD4+, CD8+, or CD8+CD57+ T cells (not recorded which) from PBMCs. These receptors were obtained from a human donor with aplastic anemia.

This clonotype has just a few counts. The V call is TRBV6-1, the J call TRBJ1-3; D unclear. CDR1 and CDR2 from the germline V gene are MNHNS and SASEGT. This CDR3 contains 11 residues. The CDR3 spells CGSFSGNTIYF. As DNA, the CDR3 is TGTGGGAGCTTCTCTGGAAACACCATATATTTT.

The gene calls are TRBV7-6 and TRBJ2-1; TRBD2 matches at 7 bases. The V gene end was trimmed by 2 bases and the J gene end by 2 bases; junction bases not matched to a gene: 6. The CDR3 has 16 residues. In germline, CDR1 is SGHVS, CDR2 FNYEAQ. CDR3 residues: CASSLFTGGAYNEQFF. CDR3 coding DNA: TGTGCCAGCAGCTTATTTACGGGGGGAGCCTACAATGAGCAGTTCTTC. Full variable domain (rest looked up from reference TRBV7-6 and TRBJ2-1): GAGVSQSPRYKVTKRGQDVALRCDPISGHVSLYWYRQALGQGPEFLTYFNYEAQQDKSGLPNDRFSAERPEGSISTLTIQRTEQRDSAMYRCASSLFTGGAYNEQFFGPGTRLTVL.

This clonotype was seen at least ten times. This rearrangement joins TRBV7-3 to TRBJ1-1; D unclear. V lost 0 bases and J lost 3, with 5 bases in between. CDR1 and CDR2 (germline): SGHTA, FQGTGA. The CDR3 runs 13 residues. The CDR3 DNA is TGTGCCAGCAGCTTAACAGCTGACACTGAAGCTTTCTTT. Translating it yields CASSLTADTEAFF. The full variable domain, with the rest looked up from reference TRBV7-3 and TRBJ1-1, is GAGVSQTPSNKVTEKGKYVELRCDPISGHTALYWYRQSLGQGPEFLIYFQGTGAADDSGLPNDRFFAVRPEGSVSTLKIQRTERGDSAVYLCASSLTADTEAFFGQGTRLTVV.

The chain recombines TRBV18 with TRBJ1-4, with D possibly being TRBD1 (5 bases). The germline V gene has CDR1 KGHSH and CDR2 LQKENI. The CDR3 covers 14 residues. V lost 3 bases, J lost 8 bases, and 13 bases lay in between. CDR3 residues: CASSPPAGREKLFF. The CDR3 DNA sequence: TGTGCCAGCTCACCCCCGGCGGGGCGGGAAAAACTGTTTTTT.

The chain uses TRBV3-1 and TRBJ1-2; 9 nucleotides match TRBD1. This CDR3 region has 16 residues. Germline lookup yields CDR1 LGHDT and CDR2 YNNKEL (reference sequence). Trimming cost V 0 bases and J 5 bases; bases outside gene matches: 7. The CDR3 loop reads CASSQDQDRGRYGYTF. DNA for the CDR3: TGTGCCAGCAGCCAAGACCAGGACAGGGGAAGGTATGGCTACACCTTC. The complete variable domain, with remaining parts taken from reference TRBV3-1 and TRBJ1-2, reads DTAVSQTPKYLVTQMGNDKSIKCEQNLGHDTMYWYKQDSKKFLKIMFSYNNKELIINETVPNRFSPKSPDKAHLNLHINSLELGDSAVYFCASSQDQDRGRYGYTFGSGTRLTVV.

This clonotype has a count of ten or more. This chain connects TRBV5-6 to TRBJ2-2; D is unresolved. The CDR3 is 15 residues long. Between the trimmed V and J ends, which lost 3 bases and 4 bases, there was a span of 13 bases. Germline CDR1 reads SGHDT; CDR2 reads YYEEEE. The CDR3 here is CASSSTNDGTGELFF. The CDR3 nucleotides read TGTGCCAGCAGCTCAACAAATGACGGCACCGGGGAGCTGTTTTTT.

This clonotype was found many times. The J gene is TRBJ1-1, the V gene TRBV5-1, with TRBD1 identical over 10 bases. CDR3 length: 15 amino acids. Germline V gene sequence: CDR1 SGHRS, CDR2 YFSETQ. After removal of 4 bases from V and 2 bases from J, the junction contained 5 bases not matched to a gene. The CDR3 DNA is TGCGCCAGCAGCCGACGACAGGGGGCTAACACTGAAGCTTTCTTT. It codes for CASSRRQGANTEAFF.

This clonotype was seen repeatedly, ten times or more. The chain recombines TRBV6-2 or TRBV6-3 with TRBJ1-1; D gene ambiguous. The CDR3 runs to 13 residues. The V end lost 6 bases, the J end lost 8 bases, and 16 bases lay between the germline ends. Germline V gene lookup returns CDR1 MNHEY and CDR2 SVGEGT. Written as DNA, the CDR3 is TGTGCCAGCAGAAGACGAGTATTGGAAGAAGCTTTCTTT. It specifies CASRRRVLEEAFF.

This clonotype was recorded many times. The chain couples TRBV15 to TRBJ2-3; D not certain. Germline CDR1 LNHNV, CDR2 YYDKDF (reference sequence). V was pared by 1 base and J by 4 bases, with 12 bases between. The CDR3 runs 15 residues. The CDR3 nucleotides are TGTGCCACCAGCAGAGGAAACTCGGGTCCAGATACGCAGTATTTT. Its translation: CATSRGNSGPDTQYF.

Ten or more counts support this clonotype. The CDR3 bases are TGTGCCAGCACCCCAGAGAAGGGTAACGCTGAAGCTTTCTTT. Its protein is CASTPEKGNAEAFF. This chain connects TRBV6-1 to TRBJ1-1; D gene ambiguous. The CDR3 is made up of 14 amino acids. CDR1 and CDR2 from the germline V gene are MNHNS and SASEGT. Trimming took off 7 bases at V and 6 bases at J, with 18 bases between the two ends.

This clonotype was seen ten or more times. This rearrangement joins TRBV20-1 to TRBJ2-1; D is possibly TRBD1 (7 bases). Germline V gene data show CDR1 as DFQATT and CDR2 as SNEGSKA (reference sequence). V shed 6 bases and J shed 6 bases, with 15 bases lying between them. The CDR3 consists of 13 residues. The CDR3 DNA reads TGCAGTGCAAGGGCGGGACAGATCAATGAGCAGTTCTTC. Its translation is CSARAGQINEQFF.

As regards this clonotype: A clone one base away is much larger, so this may be a read error. This rearrangement joins TRBV24-1 to TRBJ1-5; 8 positions match TRBD1. The CDR3 is 14 amino acids. Germline values: CDR1 KGHDR, CDR2 SFDVKD. V dropped 6 bases and J dropped 7; count of bases not matched to a gene: 7. Written as DNA, the CDR3 is TGTGCCACCAGTCTAGGACAGGGAAGGCAGCCCCAGCATTTT. Amino acid sequence: CATSLGQGRQPQHF.

With respect to this clonotype: Possible read error: a much larger clone is one base away. The chain carries TRBV12-3 or TRBV12-4 and TRBJ1-5; TRBD1 might be the D (6 bases). The CDR3 has 16 residues. The CDR3 nucleotides read TGTGCCAGCAGTCCTCACGGGACATCCAGCAATCTGCCCCAGCATTTT. Translation gives CASSPHGTSSNLPQHF.

This clonotype has at least ten counts. The chain has TRBV5-4 and TRBJ1-1, with D possibly TRBD1 on 6 matching bases. V lost 0 bases and J lost 3, with 9 bases in between. The CDR3 is made up of 14 amino acids. The germline gives CDR1 SGHNT, CDR2 YYREEE (reference sequence). Here the CDR3 reads CASSLGTDYTEAFF. CDR3 nucleotides: TGTGCCAGCAGCTTGGGGACAGACTACACTGAAGCTTTCTTT. Full variable domain (remainder filled in from reference TRBV5-4 and TRBJ1-1): ETGVTQSPTHLIKTRGQQVTLRCSSQSGHNTVSWYQQALGQGPQFIFQYYREEENGRGNFPPRFSGLQFPNYSSELNVNALELDDSALYLCASSLGTDYTEAFFGQGTRLTVV.

This sequence joins TRBV2 and TRBJ2-3; D remains ambiguous. In germline, CDR1 is SNHLY, CDR2 FYNNEI. The CDR3 is 14 amino acids. V was pared by 7 bases and J by 6 bases, with 17 bases between. The CDR3 DNA reads as TGTGCCAGCAATGTTATGTTCGCCGCGGATACGCAGTATTTT. Translated, it gives CASNVMFAADTQYF.

The gene calls are TRBV25-1 and TRBJ2-3; no clear D. Trimming cost V 3 bases and J 3 bases, with 7 bases left between them. The CDR3 extends over 13 amino acids. In germline, CDR1 is MGHDK, CDR2 SYGVNS. CDR3: CASSEVRTDTQYF. The CDR3 nucleotides are TGTGCCAGCAGTGAGGTGAGGACAGATACGCAGTATTTT. Looking up the rest from reference TRBV25-1 and TRBJ2-3 gives the full variable domain: EADIYQTPRYLVIGTGKKITLECSQTMGHDKMYWYQQDPGMELHLIHYSYGVNSTEKGDLSSESTVSRIRTEHFPLTLESARPSHTSQYLCASSEVRTDTQYFGPGTRLTVL.

For the CDR3, the DNA is TGCGCCAGCAGCCGGGACAGGGTACCTGGAACCAAGGGCGAGCAGTACTTC. As protein: CASSRDRVPGTKGEQYF. V gene TRBV10-1 combines with J gene TRBJ2-7, with 9 bases lining up with TRBD1. The V gene end was trimmed by 6 bases and the J gene end by 6 bases; junction bases not matched to a gene: 18. The germline V gene encodes CDR1 WNHNN and CDR2 SYGVQD (reference sequence). CDR3 length: 17 amino acids.

This clonotype was detected many times. The gene calls are TRBV5-1 and TRBJ2-3; D is unresolved. V was clipped by 1 base and J by 5 bases, with 5 bases between them. This CDR3 spans 12 amino acids. Germline V gene lookup returns CDR1 SGHRS and CDR2 YFSETQ. The CDR3, as DNA: TGCGCCAGCAGCTTGCGTGGAGATACGCAGTATTTT. Amino acid sequence: CASSLRGDTQYF.

The chain uses TRBV12-3 or TRBV12-4 and TRBJ1-3; D might be TRBD1 (6 bases). The CDR3 covers 15 residues. V lost 2 bases and J 7 bases, leaving 15 bases between the germline ends. CDR3 coding DNA: TGTGCCAGCAGTTTAAAAAACAGGGTCAGGAACACCATATATTTT. Encoded protein: CASSLKNRVRNTIYF.

Turning to this clonotype: The final CDR3 position lacks the conserved phenylalanine or tryptophan, pointing to a likely read error. The limits of the CDR3 on the DNA are not certain, so only TCRdb's listed CDR3 is given. The chain has TRBV7-6 and TRBJ2-7; TRBD2, the table's D call, lacks a check against the DNA. Germline values: CDR1 SGHVS, CDR2 FNYEAQ. Both ends counted, the CDR3 spans 9 residues. The CDR3: CASSPGLAG.

This clonotype was recorded only once. V usage is TRBV20-1 and J usage is TRBJ1-5; 8 bases line up with TRBD1. The CDR3 is 13 residues long. V shed 1 base and J 6 bases; nucleotides not matched to a gene: 2. The germline V gene encodes CDR1 DFQATT and CDR2 SNEGSKA (reference sequence). The CDR3 region is CSARAQGGQPQHF. CDR3 sequence (DNA): TGCAGTGCTAGAGCACAGGGGGGTCAGCCCCAGCATTTT.

The chain joins TRBV2 to TRBJ2-7; TRBD2 matches 11 bases. This CDR3 spans 14 amino acids. Trimming removed 8 bases from V and 4 bases from J; junction bases left unmatched: 7. Germline V CDR1 and CDR2: SNHLY, FYNNEI. CDR3 protein: CASSLAGVGYEQYF. CDR3 nucleotides: TGTGCCAGCTCACTAGCGGGGGTTGGATACGAGCAGTACTTC.

The J gene is TRBJ1-1, the V gene TRBV2; perhaps TRBD1 as D (6 bases). Trimming took 6 bases from V and 7 from J, leaving 15 bases between them. CDR3 length: 13 amino acids. CDR1 and CDR2 (germline): SNHLY, FYNNEI. CDR3 DNA: TGTGCCAGCAGGGACAGTCCCGGTCTTGAAGCTTTCTTT. This gives the protein CASRDSPGLEAFF. Full variable domain (rest looked up from reference TRBV2 and TRBJ1-1): EPEVTQTPSHQVTQMGQEVILRCVPISNHLYFYWYRQILGQKVEFLVSFYNNEISEKSEIFDDQFSVERPDGSNFTLKIRSTKLEDSAMYFCASRDSPGLEAFFGQGTRLTVV.

V is TRBV7-8 and J is TRBJ1-2; D is uncertain. The germline V and J ends were trimmed by 8 bases and 2 bases, with 12 bases remaining between them. The CDR3 is 13 residues long. Germline V gene lookup returns CDR1 SGHVS and CDR2 FQNEAQ. CDR3 coding DNA: TGTGCCAGCGCTTATGCGGAGAACTATGGCTACACCTTC. This gives the protein CASAYAENYGYTF.

The chain couples TRBV25-1 to TRBJ1-6; possibly TRBD1 for D (5 bases). This CDR3 region has 12 residues. Germline V lookup: CDR1 MGHDK, CDR2 SYGVNS. CDR3 sequence (DNA): TGTGCTAGCGGGGGGAATAATTCACCCCTCCACTTT. It yields the protein CASGGNNSPLHF.

This clonotype was recorded at least ten times. This rearrangement joins TRBV20-1 to TRBJ2-1; 11 nucleotides line up with TRBD2. The CDR3 sequence is 17 residues long. Trimming took 4 bases from V and 4 from J; bases not matched to a gene: 12. CDR1 is DFQATT and CDR2 is SNEGSKA in the germline V gene (reference sequence). CDR3 sequence (DNA): TGCAGTGCTAAAGGGCTAGCGGGAGGTTTTCCTTACAATGAGCAGTTCTTC. Encoded protein: CSAKGLAGGFPYNEQFF.

Worth noting for this clonotype: Given a much more abundant clone one base away, this may be a read error. The chain links TRBV20-1 to TRBJ1-1; D call uncertain. The CDR3 runs 15 residues. The germline CDR1 and CDR2 sequences are DFQATT and SNEGSKA (reference sequence). CDR3 loop: CCALQSSGRYTEAFF. The CDR3 nucleotides read TGCTGTGCTCTACAGAGTTCGGGGAGGTACACTGAAGCTTTCTTT.

Concerning this clonotype itself: This may stem from a read error, because a much larger clone lies one nucleotide away. V is TRBV10-3 and J is TRBJ1-1; D is unresolved. CDR1 is ENHRY and CDR2 is SYGVKD in the germline V gene. The CDR3 is 12 amino acids. The V end lost 6 bases, the J end lost 6 bases, and 11 bases lay between the germline ends. The CDR3 protein is CAIRTTAAEAFF. The CDR3 DNA reads as TGTGCCATCAGGACTACAGCCGCTGAAGCTTTCTTT.

This clonotype was seen a few times. This chain links TRBV29-1 with TRBJ1-1; tentatively, D is TRBD1 (5 bases). Trimming left V 6 bases short and J 0 bases short, with 14 bases between. In germline, CDR1 is SQVTM, CDR2 ANQGSEA. This CDR3 contains 14 residues. CDR3 nucleotide sequence: TGCAGCGTGCAGGGTGGGAACATGAACACTGAAGCTTTCTTT. This gives the protein CSVQGGNMNTEAFF.

This clonotype was detected a few times. The CDR3 region is CASSYRDSAYEQYF. The CDR3 DNA reads as TGTGCCAGCAGCTACCGGGACAGCGCCTACGAGCAGTACTTC. The rearrangement links TRBV9 to TRBJ2-7, with 7 bases aligning to TRBD1. There are 14 residues in the CDR3. Germline V gives CDR1 SGDLS, CDR2 YYNGEE. The ends lost 4 bases at V and 2 bases at J; junction bases unmatched: 6.

The chain uses TRBV10-3 and TRBJ2-5; 7 bases match TRBD1. V lost 6 bases and J lost 2; bases outside the gene matches: 3. Germline CDR1 is ENHRY and CDR2 is SYGVKD. This CDR3 contains 13 residues. The CDR3 region has the DNA TGTGCCATCAGCCCGGGACAGCAAGAGACCCAGTACTTC. It translates to CAISPGQQETQYF.

This clonotype was counted only a few times. The chain has TRBV19 and TRBJ2-1, with unresolved D. The CDR3 extends over 14 amino acids. Germline CDR1 reads LNHDA; CDR2 reads SQIVND (reference sequence). V was trimmed by 3 bases and J by 0 bases, leaving 6 bases between them. The CDR3 loop reads CASSMVGSYNEQFF. The DNA for the CDR3 is TGTGCCAGTAGTATGGTAGGCTCCTACAATGAGCAGTTCTTC.